This T cell receptor (beta chain) was recovered during a study of blood T cell repertoires in COVID-19. The protocol was immunoSEQ multiplex PCR, while the TCRdb copy is restricted to in-frame clones and leaves out a portion. Of about 61,000 clones listed, 70% to 80% were seen once; the top ten hold roughly 20%. The V and J ends lost 4 bases and 3 bases, in that order; junction bases with no gene match: 8. The CDR3 loop spans 16 amino acids. CDR1 and CDR2 (germline): SGHRS, YFSETQ. This TCR was recovered from a man older than 75 with active or convalescent COVID-19. Sequenced: peripheral blood. The chain recombines TRBV5-1 with TRBJ2-2, with 8 bases identical to TRBD1. The CDR3 reads CASSPPETGDTGELFF. CDR3 nucleotides: TGCGCCAGCAGCCCGCCGGAGACAGGGGACACCGGGGAGCTGTTTTTT.